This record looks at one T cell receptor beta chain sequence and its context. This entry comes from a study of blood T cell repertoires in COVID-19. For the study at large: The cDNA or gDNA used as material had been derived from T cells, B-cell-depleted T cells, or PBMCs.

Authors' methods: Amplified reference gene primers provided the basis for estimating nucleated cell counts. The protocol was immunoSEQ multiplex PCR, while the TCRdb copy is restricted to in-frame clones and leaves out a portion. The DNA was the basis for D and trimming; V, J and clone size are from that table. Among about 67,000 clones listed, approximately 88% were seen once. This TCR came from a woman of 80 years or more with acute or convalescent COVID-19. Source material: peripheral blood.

This CDR3 reads CASRFDGRTEAFF. CDR3 DNA: TGTGCCAGCAGGTTCGACGGGAGGACTGAAGCTTTCTTT. The chain is built from TRBV3-1 (or the pseudogene TRBV3-2) and TRBJ1-1, with D uncertain. Trimming left V 6 bases short and J 5 bases short, with 13 bases between. The CDR3 spans 13 residues. The germline V gene has CDR1 LGHDT and CDR2 YNNKEL (reference sequence).